The clone carrying this T cell receptor (beta chain) was counted only a few times. The data belong to a study of CD8 T cells in ankylosing spondylitis. Germline trimming cut 0 bases from V and 6 bases from J; bases unmatched to any gene: 6. The CDR3 runs 16 residues. Germline V gene sequence: CDR1 DFQATT, CDR2 SNEGSKA (reference sequence). In TCRdb, the 5' RACE reads were re-called with MiXCR into one record per CDR3 protein. The sample carries about 170,000 distinct CDR3 sequences, approximately 20% recorded once. The TCR originated in a male donor with ankylosing spondylitis or in good health (not recorded which). Sequenced sample: blood, either unsorted or a sorted T cell fraction (not recorded which). The J gene is TRBJ2-1, the V gene TRBV20-1; TRBD2 matches at 12 bases. The CDR3 DNA sequence: TGCAGTGCTAGAGATACCCTAGCGGGAGGGGTCAATGAGCAGTTCTTC. It yields the protein CSARDTLAGGVNEQFF.